The 22 T cell receptor beta chains given below trace back to one sample, sequenced in a study of OX40 agonist ivuxolimab in advanced cancers. Generated by immunoSEQ multiplex PCR, the TCRdb table keeps only in-frame clones and is missing some. The table includes thousands of clones, roughly 90% detected once. This specimen consisted of CD4+ or CD8+ T cells sorted from blood, obtained in a trial of the OX40 agonist ivuxolimab. These receptor sequences come from an adult with an advanced solid tumor such as melanoma, head and neck, liver or kidney cancer.

V usage is TRBV21-1 and J usage is TRBJ1-4; the table's TRBD1 call for D was not verified on the DNA. TRBV21-1 is noted as a pseudogene. This CDR3 is built from 15 residues. The CDR3 region has the DNA TGTGCCAGCAGCAATAAGGACAGGGGGACTGAAAAACTGTTTTTT. Protein: CASSNKDRGTEKLFF.

The V gene is TRBV7-9, the J gene TRBJ2-7, with 10 bases matching TRBD2. CDR1 SEHNR and CDR2 FQNEAQ come from the germline V gene (reference sequence). This CDR3 is 14 amino acids long. The V segment lost 4 bases and the J segment 6 bases; nucleotides outside the gene matches: 6. The CDR3 nucleotides are TGTGCCAGCAGCTGGCTAGCGGGGGAGGTCGAGCAGTACTTC. Amino acid sequence: CASSWLAGEVEQYF.

This clone has just one count. The CDR3 region is CASSLARDNSPLHF. The CDR3 DNA follows: TGTGCCAGCAGCTTAGCCCGAGATAATTCACCCCTCCACTTT. This chain links TRBV7-2 with TRBJ1-6; D gene uncertain. Trimming shortened V by 0 bases and J by 5 bases, and 5 bases separated the two germline ends. The CDR3 extends over 14 amino acids. Germline CDR1 reads SGHTA; CDR2 reads FQGNSA.

The chain links TRBV5-1 to TRBJ2-2; 13 nucleotides align to TRBD2. This CDR3 comprises 17 residues. Germline V gene lookup returns CDR1 SGHRS and CDR2 YFSETQ. Trimming at V came to 4 bases and at J to 4 bases, leaving 7 bases not matched to a gene. The CDR3 nucleotides read TGCGCCAGCAGCCCCCGACTAGCGGGGGGTCTCACCGGGGAGCTGTTTTTT. It codes for CASSPRLAGGLTGELFF.

This rearrangement joins TRBV13 to TRBJ2-7; tentative D call: TRBD1 (5 bases). CDR1 and CDR2 from the germline V gene are PRHDT and FYEKMQ (reference sequence). The CDR3 is made up of 12 amino acids. The germline V and J ends were trimmed by 5 bases and 6 bases, with 11 bases remaining between them. CDR3 amino acids: CASSPRQTEQYF. CDR3 in DNA: TGTGCCAGCAGCCCGCGACAGACCGAGCAGTACTTC. The whole variable domain, filled in from reference TRBV13 and TRBJ2-7, reads AAGVIQSPRHLIKEKRETATLKCYPIPRHDTVYWYQQGPGQDPQFLISFYEKMQSDKGSIPDRFSAQQFSDYHSELNMSSLELGDSALYFCASSPRQTEQYFGPGTRLTVT.

This chain links TRBV5-1 with TRBJ2-1; 10 nucleotides align to TRBD2. The CDR3 runs 16 residues. The germline V gene encodes CDR1 SGHRS and CDR2 YFSETQ. The V and J ends lost 4 bases and 6 bases, in that order; junction bases with no gene match: 10. CDR3 region: CASSPSGGALSNEQFF. CDR3 DNA: TGCGCCAGCAGCCCGAGCGGGGGGGCTCTCAGCAATGAGCAGTTCTTC.

The V gene is TRBV7-2, the J gene TRBJ2-7, with 7 bases lining up with TRBD1. Trimming took 3 bases from V and 2 from J; bases not matched to a gene: 1. Germline CDR1 SGHTA, CDR2 FQGNSA. The CDR3 has 13 residues. This chain's CDR3 is CASSFGTAYEQYF. In DNA, the CDR3 is TGTGCCAGCAGCTTTGGGACAGCCTACGAGCAGTACTTC.

The chain recombines TRBV14 with TRBJ2-1; D may correspond to TRBD1 or TRBD2 (6 bases each). V lost 1 base and J 6 bases, leaving 13 bases between the germline ends. Germline V CDR1 and CDR2: SGHDN, FVKESK. The CDR3 contains 15 residues. In DNA form, the CDR3 reads TGTGCCAGCAGCCAAGGGGGGGCGCGACTCAATGAGCAGTTCTTC. This codes for CASSQGGARLNEQFF.

This clone was observed a few times. This chain links TRBV19 with TRBJ1-6, with D perhaps matching TRBD1 (5 bases). This CDR3 has 14 residues. The V gene lost 8 bases and the J gene lost 7 bases, with 15 bases spanning the gap. Germline CDR1 LNHDA, CDR2 SQIVND (reference sequence). The CDR3 spells CASGKGAWNSPLHF. CDR3 in DNA: TGTGCCAGTGGAAAAGGGGCTTGGAATTCACCCCTCCACTTT.

V and J are TRBV13 and TRBJ1-1; 7 nucleotides match TRBD1. CDR1 is PRHDT, CDR2 FYEKMQ, per germline (reference sequence). The CDR3 has 16 amino acids. The V segment lost 0 bases and the J segment 1 base; nucleotides outside the gene matches: 5. The CDR3 sequence: CASSLGRDSSNTEAFF. As DNA, the CDR3 is TGTGCCAGCAGCTTAGGTAGGGACAGTTCGAACACTGAAGCTTTCTTT.

V usage is TRBV25-1 and J usage is TRBJ2-5; D unresolved. The J call may not be correct, given that the DNA end is closer to TRBJ2-7. The CDR3 consists of 13 residues. CDR1 is MGHDK and CDR2 is SYGVNS in the germline V gene. The CDR3 DNA reads TGTGCCAGCAGTGAAGGTCACCTCTACGAGCAGTACTTC. Translation: CASSEGHLYEQYF.

J is TRBJ2-6 and V is TRBV12-2; the table's D call of TRBD1 was not tested on the DNA. TRBV12-2 is recorded as a pseudogene. The CDR3 spans 16 residues. The CDR3 sequence: CASRSEQGTGANVLTF. CDR3 bases: TGTGCAAGTCGCTCAGAACAGGGCACTGGGGCCAACGTCCTGACTTTC.

This sequence joins TRBV6-5 and TRBJ1-2; possibly TRBD1 for D (5 bases). V lost 0 bases, J lost 2 bases, and 7 bases lay in between. The germline V gene has CDR1 MNHEY and CDR2 SVGAGI. This CDR3 contains 14 residues. The CDR3 DNA reads as TGTGCCAGCAGTTACTCGGGGGGGAACTATGGCTACACCTTC. Protein sequence: CASSYSGGNYGYTF.

The V call is TRBV6-5, the J call TRBJ2-5; D not resolved. Germline V gene sequence: CDR1 MNHEY, CDR2 SVGAGI. The CDR3 consists of 13 residues. V lost 2 bases and J 4 bases, leaving 8 bases between the germline ends. The CDR3 sequence is CASSYKGGETQYF. In nucleotides, the CDR3 is TGTGCCAGCAGTTACAAGGGCGGAGAGACCCAGTACTTC.

About this clone itself: At one end the junction does not follow the germline gene, possibly because of a read error. V usage is TRBV7-7 and J usage is TRBJ2-1; D remains ambiguous. The CDR3 totals 15 residues. Germline CDR1 SSHAT, CDR2 FNYEAQ (reference sequence). CDR3 sequence: CASSLGLSSYNEQFF. CDR3 nucleotides: TGTGCTAGCAGCTTAGGCCTTAGCTCCTACAATGAGCAGTTCTTC.

The chain recombines TRBV7-8 with TRBJ2-3, with 9 bases fitting TRBD2. The CDR3 loop spans 17 amino acids. Germline-derived CDR1 and CDR2 are SGHVS and FQNEAQ. V dropped 5 bases and J dropped 2; count of bases not matched to a gene: 11. The CDR3 DNA reads TGTGCCAGCAGCCACCCCCTGTCTAGCGGGGCCACAGATACGCAGTATTTT. It translates to CASSHPLSSGATDTQYF.

The chain joins TRBV19 to TRBJ1-6; 8 bases agree with TRBD1. CDR1 LNHDA and CDR2 SQIVND come from the germline V gene (reference sequence). The CDR3 sequence is 14 residues long. V lost 4 bases and J lost 9; bases outside the gene matches: 5. In DNA, the CDR3 is TGTGCCAGTAGTACCGACAGGGGAATTTCACCCCTCCACTTT. This encodes CASSTDRGISPLHF.

The chain carries TRBV19 and TRBJ1-2; the D gene is possibly TRBD1 (6 bases). From germline, CDR1 is LNHDA and CDR2 SQIVND (reference sequence). V dropped 1 base and J dropped 2 bases, with 11 bases sitting between them. The CDR3 length is 15 residues. The CDR3 protein is CASSIGRGANYGYTF. CDR3 bases: TGTGCCAGTAGTATAGGACGGGGGGCAAACTATGGCTACACCTTC.

V and J are TRBV5-6 and TRBJ1-3; unclear D gene. Trimming took off 6 bases at V and 0 bases at J, with 19 bases between the two ends. The CDR3 sequence is 17 residues long. CDR1 and CDR2 from the germline V gene are SGHDT and YYEEEE. The CDR3 bases are TGTGCCAGCACCCATATCAGACTTATAAACTCTGGAAACACCATATATTTT. Translated, it gives CASTHIRLINSGNTIYF.

The V gene is TRBV28, the J gene TRBJ2-5; the D is unclear. V was trimmed by 3 bases and J by 2 bases, leaving 10 bases between them. CDR3 length: 14 amino acids. Germline V gene data show CDR1 as MDHEN and CDR2 as SYDVKM. CDR3 region: CASSLTLGQETQYF. The DNA for the CDR3 is TGTGCCAGCAGTTTGACCCTCGGTCAAGAGACCCAGTACTTC.

The chain couples TRBV5-1 to TRBJ1-4; TRBD1 agrees at 8 bases. V lost 2 bases to trimming and J lost 7 bases; unmatched junction nucleotides: 4. CDR3 length: 14 amino acids. Germline loops: CDR1 SGHRS, CDR2 YFSETQ. This CDR3 is CASSFQGAGEKLFF. The CDR3 coding sequence is TGCGCCAGCAGCTTCCAGGGGGCCGGTGAAAAACTGTTTTTT. The whole variable domain, filled in from reference TRBV5-1 and TRBJ1-4, reads KAGVTQTPRYLIKTRGQQVTLSCSPISGHRSVSWYQQTPGQGLQFLFEYFSETQRNKGNFPGRFSGRQFSNSRSEMNVSTLELGDSALYLCASSFQGAGEKLFFGSGTQLSVL.

The chain is built from TRBV7-2 and TRBJ2-3; the D call may be TRBD1 or TRBD2 (5 bases each). The germline CDR1 and CDR2 sequences are SGHTA and FQGNSA. V lost 7 bases and J lost 1, with 12 bases in between. The CDR3 contains 14 residues. CDR3 loop: CASTSRDRTDTQYF. The CDR3 nucleotides are TGTGCCAGCACCTCACGGGACCGCACAGATACGCAGTATTTT.